Listed below are T cell receptor beta chains from one sample, sequenced in a study of cytomegalovirus exposure and HLA in healthy donors. Assay used: immunoSEQ multiplex PCR; TCRdb lists only in-frame clones, some missing. The data hold under 90,000 clones, with approximately 90% observed a single time. The sequencing sample was made of PBMCs. These receptors were taken from a man younger than 35 in good health and CMV-seronegative. CDR3s include the opening cysteine and the closing phenylalanine or tryptophan. D genes are given only for firm matches. A clone size is listed for some rows: how often the clone was seen (once, few, many), or a class if it is expanded.

size: .; D: .; length: 11; J: TRBJ2-5; V: TRBV29-1; CDR3: CSVAQEETQYF; DNA: TGCAGCGTGGCTCAGGAAGAGACCCAGTACTTC
size: .; D: .; length: 16; J: TRBJ1-6; V: TRBV2; CDR3: CASSERRPGQYSPLHF; DNA: TGTGCCAGCAGTGAACGGCGGCCAGGACAATATTCACCCCTCCACTTT
size: .; D: .; length: 15; J: TRBJ2-2; V: TRBV28; CDR3: CASSPLAFDTGELFF; DNA: TGTGCCAGCAGCCCCCTAGCGTTCGACACCGGGGAGCTGTTTTTT
size: .; D: TRBD1; length: 15; J: TRBJ2-2; V: TRBV4-1; CDR3: CASSPLDRVGGELFF; DNA: TGCGCCAGCAGCCCGTTGGACAGGGTAGGCGGGGAGCTGTTTTTT
size: .; D: TRBD1; length: 14; J: TRBJ2-7; V: TRBV28; CDR3: CASRRTGGSYEQYF; DNA: TGTGCCAGCAGACGGACAGGGGGATCCTACGAGCAGTACTTC
size: .; D: TRBD2; length: 13; J: TRBJ2-1; V: TRBV6-5; CDR3: CASSRLAGSEQFF; DNA: TGTGCCAGCAGTCGCCTAGCGGGAAGTGAGCAGTTCTTC
size: .; D: .; length: 13; J: TRBJ1-2; V: TRBV28; CDR3: CASSYRVTYGYTF; DNA: TGTGCCAGCAGTTACAGGGTCACCTATGGCTACACCTTC
size: .; D: TRBD2; length: 15; J: TRBJ2-1; V: TRBV27; CDR3: CASSSILGLATTQFF; DNA: TGTGCCAGCAGTTCGATATTGGGACTAGCTACGACTCAGTTCTTC
size: .; D: .; length: 17; J: TRBJ1-1; V: TRBV18; CDR3: CASSPLPRGRTEIEAFF; DNA: TGTGCCAGCTCACCACTCCCTCGAGGGAGGACGGAGATTGAAGCTTTCTTT
size: .; D: .; length: 14; J: TRBJ1-1; V: TRBV28; CDR3: CASTPPGENTEAFF; DNA: TGTGCCAGCACACCGCCCGGGGAAAACACTGAAGCTTTCTTT
size: .; D: TRBD2; length: 14; J: TRBJ2-7; V: TRBV9; CDR3: CASSPTSSTYEQYF; DNA: TGTGCCAGCAGCCCGACTAGCTCGACCTACGAGCAGTACTTC
size: once; D: TRBD2; length: 16; J: TRBJ2-2; V: TRBV7-3; CDR3: CASSLAGGYYTGELFF; DNA: TGTGCCAGCAGCTTAGCGGGAGGATACTACACCGGGGAGCTGTTTTTT
size: .; D: .; length: 19; J: TRBJ2-6; V: TRBV5-1; CDR3: CASSFTVGVASSGANVLTF; DNA: TGCGCCAGCAGCTTTACCGTGGGAGTTGCCTCCTCTGGGGCCAACGTCCTGACTTTC
size: .; D: .; length: 15; J: TRBJ2-1; V: TRBV6-5; CDR3: CASSYSKNAGYEQFF; DNA: TGTGCCAGCAGTTACTCGAAAAATGCGGGCTATGAGCAGTTCTTC
size: .; D: .; length: 15; J: TRBJ2-1; V: TRBV21-1; CDR3: CASSKTGCSYNEQFF; DNA: TGTGCCAGCAGCAAGACGGGTTGCTCCTACAATGAGCAGTTCTTC
size: .; D: TRBD1; length: 17; J: TRBJ2-6; V: TRBV5-1; CDR3: CASSLDRGSSGANVLTF; DNA: TGCGCCAGCAGCTTGGACAGGGGAAGTTCTGGGGCCAACGTCCTGACTTTC
size: .; D: .; length: 13; J: TRBJ2-1; V: TRBV7-3; CDR3: CASSLRGNNEQFF; DNA: TGTGCCAGCAGCTTAAGAGGGAACAATGAGCAGTTCTTC
size: .; D: TRBD1; length: 16; J: TRBJ1-4; V: TRBV19; CDR3: CASSVGDSQINEKLFF; DNA: TGTGCCAGTAGTGTCGGGGACAGCCAAATTAATGAAAAACTGTTTTTT
size: .; D: .; length: 13; J: TRBJ2-7; V: TRBV7-9; CDR3: CASRYSGSYEQYF; DNA: TGTGCCAGCAGATATAGTGGCTCCTACGAGCAGTACTTC
size: .; D: TRBD1; length: 15; J: TRBJ2-5; V: TRBV7-2; CDR3: CASIIRTGIKETQYF; DNA: TGTGCCAGCATCATCCGGACAGGGATAAAAGAGACCCAGTACTTC
size: once; D: TRBD2; length: 18; J: TRBJ2-3; V: TRBV10-3; CDR3: CAISEAPSSGRGADTQYF; DNA: TGTGCTATCAGTGAGGCCCCATCTAGCGGAAGGGGCGCAGATACGCAGTATTTT
size: once; D: .; length: 14; J: TRBJ1-2; V: TRBV30; CDR3: CAWSVTGTYYGYTF; DNA: TGTGCCTGGAGTGTAACAGGAACCTACTATGGCTACACCTTC